This TCR beta chain was captured in a study of blood T cell repertoires in COVID-19. Study-wide background: PBMCs, B-cell-depleted T cells, or T cells were the source of the cDNA or gDNA that made up the material.

Cohort placement rested on clinical history that participants reported themselves. Cohort 3 donors counted as recovered after two negative PCRs, clearance, or resolved symptoms. The authors' processing: Amplification of reference gene primers provided the estimated nucleated cell counts. Profiled with immunoSEQ multiplex PCR; TCRdb holds only in-frame clones, not every one. That table is the source of V, J and clone size, and D and trimming were worked out from the DNA. The sample consists of hundreds of thousands of clones, 87% of them appearing once. This TCR was sampled from a woman between 40 and 50 years old who had recovered from COVID-19. Sequencing was performed on PBMCs or T cells enriched from blood (not recorded which).

The DNA for the CDR3 is TGCGCCAGCAGTGAGTCAAGGGGCGCCCGGGAGACCCAGTACTTC. Its translation: CASSESRGARETQYF. This chain uses TRBV10-1 with TRBJ2-5; perhaps TRBD1 as D (5 bases). CDR1 and CDR2 (germline): WNHNN, SYGVQD (reference sequence). V dropped 0 bases and J dropped 5 bases, with 13 bases sitting between them. This CDR3 is 15 amino acids long.